The source of this T cell receptor (beta chain) is a study of T cell responses to AZD1222 COVID-19 vaccine. Study-wide background: Pooled samples include second doses given at about 4 or 12 weeks. Overall study results and limits: Baseline testing showed seropositivity in only six AZD1222 recipients.

Profiled with immunoSEQ multiplex PCR; TCRdb holds only in-frame clones, not every one. The table includes approximately 100,000 clones, more than 85% detected once. Note on this clone: What it recognizes is unknown.

J gave up 0 bases and V 1 base, and 5 bases lay outside the gene matches. The CDR3 contains 16 residues. Germline V CDR1 and CDR2: LNHDA, SQIVND (reference sequence). The V gene is TRBV19, the J gene TRBJ1-2, with 7 positions matching TRBD1. The sample here was peripheral blood, taken on day 0 of AZD1222 vaccination. The TCR was taken from an adult in good health. In nucleotides, the CDR3 is TGTGCCAGTAGTATAGCGCCGGGACAGCCTAACTATGGCTACACCTTC. Protein sequence: CASSIAPGQPNYGYTF. The whole variable domain, filled in from reference TRBV19 and TRBJ1-2, reads DGGITQSPKYLFRKEGQNVTLSCEQNLNHDAMYWYRQDPGQGLRLIYYSQIVNDFQKGDIAEGYSVSREKKESFPLTVTSAQKNPTAFYLCASSIAPGQPNYGYTFGSGTRLTVV.